This T cell receptor (beta chain) came from a study of CD8+ T cells in alopecia areata. Study at large: Those receiving the skin were approximately 6-10-week-old female C3H/HeJ mice, whose grafts came from roughly 6-13-month-old C3H/HeJ donors with spontaneous alopecia. Findings and caveats of the study: Affected scalp, especially in alopecia totalis/universalis, had a higher clonality than normal scalp did.

This clone showed up just a few times. Its antigen is unidentified. Gene names and germline match the mouse. After isolation, RNA underwent reverse transcription to generate cDNA as the sequencing template. Libraries were prepared by immunoSEQ multiplex PCR; TCRdb keeps only in-frame clonotypes and omits some of them. The sample offers some 110,000 clones and no singletons, the top ten holding about 19%. The sequence derives from a C3H/HeJ mouse with alopecia areata. The strain is characterized by the MHC haplotype H2-k. Sequencing used lesional skin.

CDR3 bases read: TGCACCTGCAGTATCCGACAGGGTAGGCAAGAC. This codes for CTCSIRQGRQD. The whole CDR3 region reads CTCSIRQGRQDTQYF. The chain has TRBV1 and TRBJ2-5; 7 bases match TRBD1. Read data end 4 residues before the CDR3 end; the end is taken from the germline J gene. The CDR3 spans 15 residues. Germline CDR1 is NSQYPW and CDR2 is LRSPGD (reference sequence). J lost 3 bases, V lost 5 bases, and 8 bases had no gene match.